The TCR beta chain under discussion was sequenced for a study of breast tumors, draining lymph nodes, adjacent tissues. Whole-study findings and limits: Luminal-like breast cancer showed significantly higher tumor–nontumor repertoire similarity than basal-like.

This clonotype was found many times. Its matching antigen is unknown. TCRdb itself ran the multiplex PCR reads through MiXCR, one entry per CDR3 protein. The sample has approximately 170,000 distinct CDR3 sequences, roughly 30% seen once. Breast cancer patients provided tissue from their axillary draining lymph nodes. This CDR3 has 14 residues. V was shortened by 3 bases and J by 6 bases, with 12 bases between the two germline ends. V is TRBV12-3 or TRBV12-4 and J is TRBJ1-5, with TRBD1 as a possible D gene (6 bases). The sequencing input was axillary lymph node tissue. The sequence derives from a female donor with breast cancer. Some clones in this sample may be carry-over from other donors' samples. DNA of the CDR3: TGTGCCAGCAGTTTGGGCAGGGGAGTTCAGCCCCAGCATTTT. Translation gives CASSLGRGVQPQHF.